A selection of T cell receptor beta chains follows, all from one sample in a study of technical replicates of blood from several donors. TCRdb keeps only in-frame clones here, not all; method: immunoSEQ multiplex PCR. The profile shows about 66,000 clones, around 97% of them singletons. Source material: T cells isolated from PBMCs. Source of these receptors: a human donor in good health. Both conserved end residues are part of each CDR3. Fields, in order: clone size, J gene, V gene, D gene, CDR3 protein, CDR3 DNA. The D gene is left open where the match is weak. Size is stated for part of the rows, as once, few or many counts, or as a class when the clone is expanded.

. TRBJ2-3 TRBV12-5 TRBD2 CASLREGADTQYF TGTGCTAGTCTGCGGGAGGGCGCAGATACGCAGTATTTT
. TRBJ1-1 TRBV9 . CASSASGGPGTEAFF TGTGCCAGCAGCGCCTCGGGGGGGCCGGGGACTGAAGCTTTCTTT
. TRBJ2-1 TRBV13 . CASSLDSSGTYFYNEQFF TGTGCCAGCAGCTTAGATTCCAGCGGGACATACTTCTACAATGAGCAGTTCTTC
. TRBJ1-5 TRBV21-1 . CASSTRTPNQPQHF TGTGCCAGCAGCACGAGGACACCGAATCAGCCCCAGCATTTT
. TRBJ2-5 TRBV9 . CASSVGRAETQYF TGTGCCAGCAGCGTAGGCAGGGCCGAGACCCAGTACTTC
. TRBJ2-7 TRBV30 TRBD2 CAWSVGLERHEQYF TGTGCCTGGAGTGTGGGACTAGAAAGACACGAGCAGTACTTC
. TRBJ1-2 TRBV29-1 . CSVEDLAYGYTF TGCAGCGTTGAAGATTTAGCTTATGGCTACACCTTC
. TRBJ2-7 TRBV25-1 TRBD2 CASPGGSSYEQYF TGTGCCAGCCCGGGGGGGTCCTCCTACGAGCAGTACTTC
. TRBJ2-7 TRBV6-6 TRBD2 CASRMAGEGYEQYF TGTGCCAGCAGAATGGCGGGGGAAGGGTACGAGCAGTACTTC
. TRBJ1-1 TRBV12-5 . CASGLIGRGLSGTEAFF TGTGCTAGTGGTTTGATTGGCAGGGGATTGTCGGGCACTGAAGCTTTCTTT
. TRBJ2-2 TRBV6-5 . CASGGFSGELFF TGTGCCAGCGGGGGGTTCAGCGGGGAGCTGTTTTTT
. TRBJ2-7 TRBV4-2 TRBD1 CASSQGHGTGTYEQYF TGTGCCAGCAGCCAAGGGCACGGGACAGGGACCTACGAGCAGTACTTC
. TRBJ2-7 TRBV9 . CASSVDSSNYEQYF TGTGCCAGCAGCGTAGACAGCTCAAACTACGAGCAGTACTTC
. TRBJ2-3 TRBV2 . CASSIGRTDTQYF TGTGCCAGCAGTATCGGGAGAACAGATACGCAGTATTTT
. TRBJ1-2 TRBV7-2 . CASSSLGQGHGYTF TGTGCCAGCAGCTCCCTGGGGCAGGGCCATGGCTACACCTTC
. TRBJ1-2 TRBV27 TRBD1 CASSPGQGGGYTF TGTGCCAGCAGCCCGGGACAGGGAGGGGGCTACACCTTC
. TRBJ2-7 TRBV7-3 . CASSLTGGYEQYF TGTGCCAGCAGCTTAACAGGGGGCTACGAGCAGTACTTC
. TRBJ2-7 TRBV7-9 TRBD2 CASSPSGYEQYF TGTGCCAGCAGCCCTAGCGGCTACGAGCAGTACTTC
. TRBJ2-5 TRBV6-5 . CASSLLDQETQYF TGTGCCAGCAGCCTACTGGACCAAGAGACCCAGTACTTC
. TRBJ2-7 TRBV5-4 . CASSVDRSLYEQYF TGTGCCAGCAGCGTCGACAGGAGTCTCTACGAGCAGTACTTC
. TRBJ2-7 TRBV19 . CATSTGIIYEQYF TGTGCCACCAGTACAGGGATAATTTACGAGCAGTACTTC
. TRBJ2-1 TRBV7-3 TRBD2 CASSLSGGLAGGSSYNEQFF TGTGCCAGCAGCTTAAGTGGGGGACTAGCGGGAGGGAGCTCCTACAATGAGCAGTTCTTC
once TRBJ1-4 TRBV11-2 . CASSFGREVLFF TGTGCCAGCAGCTTTGGCAGGGAAGTTCTGTTTTTT
. TRBJ2-7 TRBV10-2 . CASAAGPNSYEQYF TGCGCCAGCGCGGCGGGACCGAACTCCTACGAGCAGTACTTC
. TRBJ1-5 TRBV2 TRBD1 CASSGGQGVNQPQHF TGTGCCAGCAGTGGGGGACAGGGGGTGAATCAGCCCCAGCATTTT
. TRBJ2-4 TRBV4-1 TRBD1 CASSQTPGQGATKNIQYF TGCGCCAGCAGCCAGACCCCGGGACAGGGGGCGACCAAAAACATTCAGTACTTC
. TRBJ2-1 TRBV5-6 TRBD2 CASSWYTSGPYNEQFF TGTGCCAGCAGCTGGTATACTAGCGGGCCCTACAATGAGCAGTTCTTC
. TRBJ2-6 TRBV5-5 . CASSLDSSGANVLTF TGTGCCAGCAGCCTGGACAGCTCTGGGGCCAACGTCCTGACTTTC